The source of this TCR beta chain is a study of shared clonotypes between healthy human individuals (dated by TCRdb to 2018 to 2020). Context from the whole study: Three men and two women, aged 18 to 49 years, made up the cohort. For each donor, CD4 naive and CD4 memory were each given three plates, CD8 naive was given two plates, and CD8 memory was given one plate. To increase sequencing depth and limit assay-specific biases, TCR repertoire library preparation and sequencing were carried out by different laboratories using diverse techniques. The study deeply sequenced blood TCR repertoires of five healthy adults to estimate repertoire size and the extent of clonotype sharing between individuals. Each donor's leukapheresis produced roughly between roughly 0.9 and 8.9 billion PBMCs.

Study-level results and caveats: Clonotypes shared by all four sorted-subset donors showed higher generation probabilities than non-shared clonotypes. Sharing across four donors was observed for around 5% of naive CD4, around 3.5% of naive CD8, over 2% of memory CD4, and about 0.38% of memory CD8 clonotypes. Only blood was sampled, and tissue TCR repertoires likely differ from those in blood. Pairwise subsampling led to the expectation that sequencing depth would affect the degree of clonotype sharing among donors. Because the study included only a small number of donors, the genetic and exposure-history diversity represented was limited. Incomplete sequencing was indicated by rarefaction of sorted-subset datasets, despite the large sequencing depth. Naive subsets generally had larger estimated clonotype richness than memory subsets.

As to this clone: This clone's antigen is unknown. Base qualities are missing; no much larger clone stands one base away.

The CDR3 sequence holds 13 residues, the cysteine and phenylalanine included. CDR3 DNA only is kept here, 39 bases in frame from base 1. V and J are truncated by 6 bases and 0 bases respectively, leaving an intervening sequence of 7 bases. The germline V gene supplies CDR1 MDHEN and CDR2 SYDVKM. TCR CDR3 regions were amplified from genomic DNA by multiplex PCR using the deep immunoSEQ assay. Extracted genomic DNA from each cell subset was distributed evenly across all wells of several immunoSEQ 96-well plates, and each plate was treated as a replicate. For sorted subsets, approximately 0.2 ug of genomic DNA, equivalent to 25,000 to 35,000 T cell genomes, went into each replicate PCR. Purified libraries were measured with a Qubit 3.0 fluorometer, size-checked on a Bioanalyzer 2100, and measured again with the KAPA Library Quantification kit. Every immunoSEQ 96-well plate was sequenced on a separate single-read 150-cycle Illumina NextSeq 550 flow cell. As for the authors' bioinformatics: Because only junctional sequences without quality scores were contained in the immunoSEQ output, filtering matching that applied to full-length reads could not be performed. Sequences were annotated with PyIR, a Python wrapper for IgBLAST v1.9, and V/J genes and CDR3 were assigned using IMGT germline references. Any read was removed if the V/J assignment was weak (E-value above 1e-6), the CDR3 was missing, or the read contained stop codons, out-of-frame junctions, or ambiguous translated residues. V3J clonotypes were defined as sequences sharing the same inferred V gene, J gene, and CDR3 amino acid sequence. The percentage overlap between two repertoires was calculated by dividing the number of shared unique clonotypes by the size of the smaller repertoire. Richness of each repertoire was evaluated using RTK rarefaction, the Chao1 estimator, and Recon v2.1 estimates of unobserved clonotypes. For all TCRbeta clonotypes obtained by the gDNA method from a few donors, generation probabilities were computed with OLGA. TCRdb stores this immuneACCESS table with in-frame sequences only. Part of the clones is absent; in the studies checked, under half of the shortfall reflects unresolved V genes, and no reason is known for the rest. The DNA was the basis for D and trimming; V, J and clone size are from that table. Within this sample are 1.5 million to 1.9 million clones, with 95% to 99% of them counted one time only. The ten largest clonotypes hold about 0.4% of the sample.

The donors were healthy, HIV-negative adults with no recently reported acute infections or vaccinations. Every donor was a Caucasian adult living in Nashville, Tennessee, USA. CD4+ T cells were enriched by magnetic negative selection, after which naive cells were positively selected on CD45RA and the negative fraction was taken as the memory subset. After blood collection by leukapheresis, PBMCs were isolated using Ficoll-Histopaque density gradient centrifugation and then cryopreserved in the vapor phase of liquid nitrogen. Analytical flow cytometry was used to check the purity and quantity of each magnetically sorted T cell population. Genomic DNA was isolated from each sorted fraction and quantified by UV absorbance on a Nanodrop 2000c.

Recombination joined TRBV28 with TRBJ2-3; the D segment cannot be called with confidence. Sequencing was performed on naive CD4+ T cells sorted from blood. This specimen's cell subset or site label, interpreted: CD45RA+ positively selected. The sequence derives from a man under 40 in good health. The nucleotide sequence reads as follows: TGTGCCAGCAGACCCCGCAGCACAGATACGCAGTATTTT. It specifies CASRPRSTDTQYF.